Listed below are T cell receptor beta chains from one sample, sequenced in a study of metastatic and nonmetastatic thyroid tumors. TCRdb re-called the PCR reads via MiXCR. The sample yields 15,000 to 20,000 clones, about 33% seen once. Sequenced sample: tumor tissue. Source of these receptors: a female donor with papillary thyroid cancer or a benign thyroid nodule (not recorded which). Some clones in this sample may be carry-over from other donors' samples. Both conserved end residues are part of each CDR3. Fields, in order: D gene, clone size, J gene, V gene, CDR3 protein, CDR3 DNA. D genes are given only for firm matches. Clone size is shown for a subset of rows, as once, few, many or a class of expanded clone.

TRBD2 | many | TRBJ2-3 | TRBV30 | CAWSVPSGRLTDTQYF | TGTGCCTGGAGTGTTCCTAGCGGCCGCTTGACAGATACGCAGTATTTT
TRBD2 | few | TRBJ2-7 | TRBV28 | CASSLLAGTYEQYF | TGTGCCAGCAGCTTATTAGCGGGAACCTACGAGCAGTACTTC
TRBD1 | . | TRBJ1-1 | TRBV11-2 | CASSSTGQGAPYEAFF | TGTGCCAGCAGCTCGACAGGACAGGGAGCCCCCTATGAAGCTTTCTTT
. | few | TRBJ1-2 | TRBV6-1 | CASTEGVQGYGYTF | TGTGCCAGCACCGAGGGCGTACAGGGCTATGGCTACACCTTC
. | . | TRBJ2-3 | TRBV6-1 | CASGRGDTDTQYF | TGTGCCAGCGGAAGGGGCGATACAGATACGCAGTATTTT
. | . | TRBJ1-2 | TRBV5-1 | CASSLGQTFDYGYTF | TGCGCCAGCAGCTTGGGACAGACCTTCGACTATGGCTACACCTTC
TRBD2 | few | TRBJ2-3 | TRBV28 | CASSLDSGSVTDTQYF | TGTGCCAGCAGTTTAGATAGCGGGAGTGTCACAGATACGCAGTATTTT
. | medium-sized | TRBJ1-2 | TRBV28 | CASITPRGSGGYTF | TGTGCCAGCATCACCCCAAGGGGGTCGGGGGGCTACACCTTC
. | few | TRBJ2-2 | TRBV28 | CASSQGTGELFF | TGTGCCAGCAGTCAGGGGACCGGGGAGCTGTTTTTT
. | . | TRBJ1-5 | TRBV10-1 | CASAQSYSNQPQHF | TGCGCCAGCGCACAGAGTTATAGCAATCAGCCCCAGCATTTT
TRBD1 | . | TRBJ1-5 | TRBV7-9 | CASSLGQGNQPQHF | TGTGCCAGCAGCTTGGGACAGGGTAATCAGCCCCAGCATTTT
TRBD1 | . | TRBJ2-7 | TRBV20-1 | CSARGTGGDEQYF | TGCAGTGCTAGAGGGACAGGGGGCGACGAGCAGTACTTC
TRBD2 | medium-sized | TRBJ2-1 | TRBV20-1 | CSATPGTSGSYNEQFF | TGCAGTGCTACACCCGGGACTAGCGGCTCCTACAATGAGCAGTTCTTC
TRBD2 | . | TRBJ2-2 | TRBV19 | CASSYASGTSGELFF | TGTGCCAGTAGTTACGCTAGCGGGACTTCCGGGGAGCTGTTTTTT
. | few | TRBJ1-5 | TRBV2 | CASSPIVGQPQHF | TGTGCCAGCAGTCCCATCGTAGGACAGCCCCAGCATTTT
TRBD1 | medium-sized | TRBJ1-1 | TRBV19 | CASRNRGANTEAFF | TGTGCCAGCCGAAACAGGGGCGCCAACACTGAAGCTTTCTTT
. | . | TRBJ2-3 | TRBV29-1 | CSVPPLASTYTQYF | TGCAGCGTCCCCCCGCTAGCGAGCACATATACGCAGTATTTT
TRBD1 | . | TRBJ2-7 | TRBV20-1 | CSAESRDRDPSYEQYF | TGCAGTGCTGAATCCCGGGACAGGGACCCATCCTACGAGCAGTACTTC
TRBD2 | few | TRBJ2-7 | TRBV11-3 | CASSLDTGGYEQYF | TGTGCCAGCAGCTTAGATACGGGGGGCTACGAGCAGTACTTC
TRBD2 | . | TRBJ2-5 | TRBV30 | CAWGLAETQYF | TGTGCCTGGGGACTAGCAGAGACCCAGTACTTC
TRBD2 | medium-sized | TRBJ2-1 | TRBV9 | CASSAGTSAIPSYNEQFF | TGTGCCAGCAGCGCCGGGACTAGCGCTATCCCCTCCTACAATGAGCAGTTCTTC
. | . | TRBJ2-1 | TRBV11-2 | CASSSDLPNEQFF | TGTGCCAGCAGCTCAGATCTTCCGAATGAGCAGTTCTTC
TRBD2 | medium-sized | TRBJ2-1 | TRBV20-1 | CSAQHTSGFNNEQFF | TGCAGTGCTCAGCACACTAGCGGATTTAACAATGAGCAGTTCTTC
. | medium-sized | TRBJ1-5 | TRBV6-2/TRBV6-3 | CASSYAGPTAQHF | TGTGCCAGCAGTTACGCCGGGCCGACGGCCCAGCATTTT
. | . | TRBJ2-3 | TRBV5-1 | CASTRGQGTITQYF | TGTGCCAGCACCCGTGGGCAGGGCACAATTACGCAGTATTTT
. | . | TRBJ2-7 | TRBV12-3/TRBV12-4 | CASRLDSALEQYF | TGTGCCAGCAGGCTGGACTCCGCTTTGGAGCAGTACTTC
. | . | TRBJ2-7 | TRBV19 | CASSILGQNYEQYF | TGTGCCAGTAGTATCCTCGGCCAAAACTACGAGCAGTACTTC
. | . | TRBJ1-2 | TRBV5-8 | CASSSPGHPEGYTF | TGTGCCAGCAGCTCGCCGGGACACCCGGAGGGCTACACCTTC
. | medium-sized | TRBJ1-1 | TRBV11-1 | CASSQGTAGRGNTEAFF | TGTGCCAGCAGCCAGGGGACCGCCGGGAGGGGGAACACTGAAGCTTTCTTT
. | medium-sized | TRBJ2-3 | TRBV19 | CASSMAGAGKDTQYF | TGTGCCAGTAGTATGGCGGGGGCAGGGAAAGATACGCAGTATTTT
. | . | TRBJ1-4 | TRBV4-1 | CASSQQGDEKLFF | TGCGCCAGCAGCCAACAGGGAGATGAAAAACTGTTTTTT
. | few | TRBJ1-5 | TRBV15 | CATSLPRAANQPQHF | TGTGCCACCAGCCTACCTCGGGCGGCCAATCAGCCCCAGCATTTT
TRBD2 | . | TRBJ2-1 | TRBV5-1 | CASSWPGRQRGGYNEQFF | TGCGCCAGCAGCTGGCCAGGAAGACAGCGGGGGGGGTACAATGAGCAGTTCTTC
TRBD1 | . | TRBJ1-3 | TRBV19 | CASSMRTGGAVSGNTIYF | TGTGCCAGTAGTATGCGGACAGGGGGCGCCGTCTCTGGAAACACCATATATTTT
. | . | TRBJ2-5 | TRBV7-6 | CASSAGETQYF | TGTGCCAGCAGCGCTGGGGAAACCCAGTACTTC
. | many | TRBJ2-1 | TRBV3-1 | CASTSFNEQFF | TGTGCCAGCACCTCCTTCAATGAGCAGTTCTTC
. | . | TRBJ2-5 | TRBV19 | CASSIGRGLETQYF | TGTGCCAGTAGTATTGGCAGGGGTCTAGAGACCCAGTACTTC
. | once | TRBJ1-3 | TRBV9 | CASSVASGEPGNTIYF | TGTGCCAGCAGCGTAGCATCAGGGGAGCCAGGAAACACCATATATTTT
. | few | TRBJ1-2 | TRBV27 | CASSLGGHYGYTF | TGTGCCAGCAGTTTAGGCGGGCACTATGGCTACACCTTC
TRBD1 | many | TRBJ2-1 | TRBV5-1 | CASSPQGLSINEQFF | TGCGCCAGCAGCCCACAGGGGCTCTCGATCAATGAGCAGTTCTTC
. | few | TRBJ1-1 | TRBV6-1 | CASTPTVNTEAFF | TGTGCCAGCACCCCGACCGTGAACACTGAAGCTTTCTTT
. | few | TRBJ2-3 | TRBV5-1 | CASSLVTGTDTQYF | TGCGCCAGCAGCTTGGTTACAGGGACAGATACGCAGTATTTT